The 30 T cell receptor beta chains presented below share a single source sample, sequenced in a study of T-cell reconstitution after alpha-beta-depleted transplantation in children. TCRbeta library construction was performed incorporating unique molecular identifiers. MiXCR, applied by TCRdb to the PCR reads, yields one record per CDR3 protein. The sample records around 240,000 distinct CDR3 sequences, roughly 8.2% being singletons. Specimen: PBMCs, mostly from graft donor cells, collected 180 days after TCRalphabeta/CD19-depleted stem cell transplant. The source is a male patient between 5 and 17 years old who had a stem cell transplant for acute lymphoblastic leukemia, so the T cells may come from the graft donor.

This clonotype came up many times. The chain recombines TRBV12-3 or TRBV12-4 with TRBJ1-2; D not certain. V was shortened by 3 bases and J by 8 bases, with 10 bases between the two germline ends. This CDR3 comprises 12 residues. The CDR3 DNA is TGTGCCAGCAGTTTCGGAAAGGAGGGCTACACCTTC. Protein product: CASSFGKEGYTF.

The chain joins TRBV19 to TRBJ1-3, with 9 bases that match TRBD1. This CDR3 has 21 amino acids. The junction had 21 bases not matched to a gene; V was cut back by 6 bases and J by 0 bases. Germline V gives CDR1 LNHDA, CDR2 SQIVND (reference sequence). The CDR3 DNA is TGTGCCAGTAGCAGACACCTCCTCGGACAGGGGCCCTCGAGCTCTGGAAACACCATATATTTT. This gives the protein CASSRHLLGQGPSSSGNTIYF.

This clonotype was detected ten times or more. The chain couples TRBV13 to TRBJ2-2; TRBD2 matches at 8 bases. Germline trimming cut 4 bases from V and 1 base from J; bases unmatched to any gene: 8. This CDR3 comprises 17 residues. The V gene's germline CDR1 is PRHDT and CDR2 FYEKMQ (reference sequence). The DNA for the CDR3 is TGTGCCAGCAGCTCCGTACTAGCGGAGTTGAACACCGGGGAGCTGTTTTTT. Encoded protein: CASSSVLAELNTGELFF.

This clonotype was found a few times. The CDR3 loop is CSARLNTGELFF. CDR3 nucleotides: TGCAGTGCGAGATTGAACACCGGGGAGCTGTTTTTT. The chain links TRBV20-1 to TRBJ2-2; D gene unclear. Trimming left V 6 bases short and J 1 base short, with 6 bases between. Per the germline V gene, CDR1 is DFQATT and CDR2 is SNEGSKA (reference sequence). The CDR3 has 12 residues.

In this sample, this clonotype turned up many times. Its ends do not fully match the called genes, so a read error is possible. V usage is TRBV5-1 and J usage is TRBJ2-1, with D maybe TRBD2 (5 bases). This CDR3 region has 14 residues. Looked up from germline, CDR1 is SGHRS and CDR2 is YFSETQ. This CDR3 is CASSLALRVGEQLF. The CDR3 bases are TGCGCCAGCAGCTTGGCCCTGAGGGTTGGTGAGCAGCTCTTC. Based on the CDR3 plus reference TRBV5-1 and TRBJ2-1, the full variable domain is KAGVTQTPRYLIKTRGQQVTLSCSPISGHRSVSWYQQTPGQGLQFLFEYFSETQRNKGNFPGRFSGRQFSNSRSEMNVSTLELGDSALYLCASSLALRVGEQLFGPGTRLTVL.

The chain joins TRBV7-2 to TRBJ2-7; 9 bases match TRBD2. The germline V gene encodes CDR1 SGHTA and CDR2 FQGNSA. CDR3 length: 15 amino acids. The V gene end was trimmed by 5 bases and the J gene end by 5 bases; junction bases not matched to a gene: 10. The CDR3 DNA follows: TGTGCCAGCAGCGTGGGGCGGGGGGGCCTCCACGAGCAGTACGTC. This gives the protein CASSVGRGGLHEQYV.

About this clonotype: One base away lies a much larger clone, so this may be a sequencing read error. As DNA, the CDR3 is TGTGCCAGCAGCTTAGGGAGACTGGGAGTTTACTACAAAGAGCAGTTCTTC. It codes for CASSLGRLGVYYKEQFF. The gene calls are TRBV7-9 and TRBJ2-1; D perhaps matches TRBD2 (5 bases). The CDR3 is 17 amino acids. Per the germline V gene, CDR1 is SEHNR and CDR2 is FQNEAQ (reference sequence).

This clonotype has a count of ten or more. The rearrangement joins TRBV11-2 to TRBJ1-2; the D gene is possibly TRBD1 (5 bases). The V end was cut by 3 bases, the J end by 5 bases, with 13 bases between. The CDR3 consists of 14 residues. CDR1 SGHAT and CDR2 FQNNGV come from the germline V gene. CDR3: CASSFTTESYGYTF. For the CDR3, the DNA is TGTGCCAGCAGCTTTACGACAGAGTCGTATGGCTACACCTTC.

The chain uses TRBV7-9 and TRBJ2-5; 7 nucleotides align to TRBD1. Germline assignment: CDR1 SEHNR and CDR2 FQNEAQ (reference sequence). V trimming: 5 bases; J trimming: 2 bases; junction bases outside the gene matches: 8. CDR3 length equals 15 residues. CDR3 sequence reads: CASSVTQGRQETQYF. Written as DNA, the CDR3 is TGTGCCAGCAGCGTTACACAGGGGAGACAAGAGACCCAGTACTTC.

This clonotype came up many times. The V call is TRBV5-5, the J call TRBJ1-6; weak D call: TRBD1 (6 bases). Trimming took 7 bases from V and 6 from J, leaving 14 bases between them. Germline assignment: CDR1 SGHKS and CDR2 YYEKEE (reference sequence). The length of the CDR3 is 14 residues. CDR3 bases: TGTGCCAGCGACCGGGACAAACCTAATTCACCCCTCCACTTT. Amino acid sequence: CASDRDKPNSPLHF.

This clonotype was counted ten times or more. The V call is TRBV4-3, the J call TRBJ2-7; a weak D match, TRBD2 (7 bases). Trimming removed 1 base from V and 3 bases from J, with 16 bases in between. The CDR3 loop spans 16 amino acids. CDR1 and CDR2 (germline): LGHNA, YSLEER. CDR3 protein: CASSQALGGPRYEQYF. The CDR3 nucleotides are TGCGCCAGCAGCCAAGCATTGGGGGGGCCCCGCTACGAGCAGTACTTC.

This clonotype was seen a few times. The chain couples TRBV20-1 to TRBJ2-5, with unresolved D. Germline assignment: CDR1 DFQATT and CDR2 SNEGSKA (reference sequence). The CDR3 runs to 12 residues. Trimming pared 1 base from V and 5 bases from J, leaving 8 bases between. The CDR3 loop is CSARAKVETQYF. Written as DNA, the CDR3 is TGCAGTGCTAGAGCGAAAGTGGAGACCCAGTACTTC.

In its sample, this clonotype was seen many times. The chain joins TRBV2 to TRBJ2-6; perhaps TRBD2 as D (7 bases). Per germline, CDR1 SNHLY and CDR2 FYNNEI. Trimming took 4 bases from V and 0 from J, leaving 13 bases between them. The CDR3 has 17 amino acids. The CDR3 is CASSVGRGLSGANVLTF. CDR3 DNA sequence: TGTGCCAGCAGTGTTGGGCGGGGGCTCTCTGGGGCCAACGTCCTGACTTTC.

This clonotype showed up many times. The chain recombines TRBV5-1 with TRBJ2-3, with 9 bases identical to TRBD1. The CDR3 is made up of 15 amino acids. The germline gives CDR1 SGHRS, CDR2 YFSETQ. V was clipped by 4 bases and J by 0 bases; unmatched bases: 3. CDR3 region: CASSLDRGSTDTQYF. The CDR3 DNA reads as TGCGCCAGCAGCCTCGACAGGGGGAGCACAGATACGCAGTATTTT. Drawing the rest from reference TRBV5-1 and TRBJ2-3, the complete variable domain is KAGVTQTPRYLIKTRGQQVTLSCSPISGHRSVSWYQQTPGQGLQFLFEYFSETQRNKGNFPGRFSGRQFSNSRSEMNVSTLELGDSALYLCASSLDRGSTDTQYFGPGTRLTVL.

This clonotype was counted at least ten times. The chain joins TRBV20-1 to TRBJ2-5; 7 bases align to TRBD2. The CDR3 extends over 13 amino acids. V lost 3 bases, J lost 4 bases, and 5 bases stayed unmatched. The germline V gene encodes CDR1 DFQATT and CDR2 SNEGSKA (reference sequence). The chain's CDR3 is CSARTSPGETQYF. The CDR3 DNA is TGCAGTGCTAGGACTAGCCCGGGAGAGACCCAGTACTTC.

This clonotype occurred many times. The genes are TRBV5-6 and TRBJ2-5; TRBD1 agrees at 8 bases. Germline V CDR1 and CDR2: SGHDT, YYEEEE. The J segment lost 4 bases and the V segment lost 4 bases, leaving 6 bases of the junction unmatched. The CDR3 spans 14 residues. The CDR3 loop reads CASSPVDRVETQYF. CDR3 DNA: TGTGCCAGCAGCCCTGTGGACAGGGTAGAGACCCAGTACTTC.

This clonotype was counted many times. The chain recombines TRBV9 with TRBJ2-7; D is undetermined. V was cut by 0 bases and J by 1 base, with 5 bases left in between. Per the germline V gene, CDR1 is SGDLS and CDR2 is YYNGEE. This CDR3 contains 13 residues. The CDR3 DNA reads as TGTGCCAGCAGCGTAGGGGCGTCCTACGAGCAGTACTTC. It is translated as CASSVGASYEQYF.

There are many counts of this clonotype. V usage is TRBV28 and J usage is TRBJ1-4, with 9 positions matching TRBD1. This CDR3 has 16 residues. Germline CDR1 and CDR2: MDHEN and SYDVKM. The junction had 5 bases not matched to a gene; V was cut back by 5 bases and J by 1 base. The CDR3 protein is CASSPWTGETNEKLFF. The CDR3 nucleotides are TGTGCCAGCAGTCCATGGACAGGGGAAACTAATGAAAAACTGTTTTTT.

This clonotype was seen repeatedly, ten times or more. The DNA of the CDR3 is TGCAGTGCCCCCCGGGGGGGGGCGAGCTCCTATAATTCACCCCTCCACTTT. This sequence encodes CSAPRGGASSYNSPLHF. V gene TRBV20-1 combines with J gene TRBJ1-6; weak D call: TRBD1 (6 bases). Germline CDR1 reads DFQATT; CDR2 reads SNEGSKA (reference sequence). Trimming shortened V by 6 bases and J by 0 bases, and 18 bases separated the two germline ends. This CDR3 has 17 residues.

This clonotype was observed many times. The CDR3 bases are TGTGCCAGCAGCTTAGTTACGGGGGACTCCTACGAGCAGTACTTC. Amino acid sequence: CASSLVTGDSYEQYF. V is TRBV7-2 and J is TRBJ2-7, with D perhaps TRBD2 (6 bases). Germline-derived CDR1 and CDR2 are SGHTA and FQGNSA. The CDR3 consists of 15 residues. Trimming left V 1 base short and J 0 bases short, with 10 bases between.

This clonotype was counted ten times or more. In DNA form, the CDR3 reads TGCGCCAGCAGCTCCCCGATTGGCAATGAGCAGTTCTTC. As protein: CASSSPIGNEQFF. The chain couples TRBV5-1 to TRBJ2-1; D gene ambiguous. Germline CDR1 SGHRS, CDR2 YFSETQ. The CDR3 sequence is 13 residues long. V gave up 3 bases and J gave up 6 bases, with 10 bases separating them.

This clonotype was detected ten times or more. The chain is built from TRBV7-8 and TRBJ1-4; 7 bases match TRBD1. The germline CDR1 and CDR2 sequences are SGHVS and FQNEAQ. This CDR3 region has 15 residues. J gave up 2 bases and V 5 bases, and 5 bases lay outside the gene matches. CDR3 amino acids: CASSPRGQTNEKLFF. The CDR3 DNA is TGTGCCAGCAGCCCTAGGGGGCAGACTAATGAAAAACTGTTTTTT.

Comments on this clonotype: This clone may be a read error of a much larger clone one base away. The chain carries TRBV11-1 and TRBJ2-5; no definite D call. Germline values: CDR1 SGHAT, CDR2 FQDESV (reference sequence). Trimming pared 6 bases from V and 4 bases from J, leaving 12 bases between. There are 13 residues in the CDR3. CDR3 sequence: CASRMDGRETQYF. The CDR3 bases are TGTGCCAGCAGGATGGACGGAAGAGAGACCCAGTACTTC.

At least ten counts were recorded for this clonotype. The chain recombines TRBV5-1 with TRBJ2-7; 11 bases are a match to TRBD2. Per the germline V gene, CDR1 is SGHRS and CDR2 is YFSETQ. V dropped 2 bases and J dropped 2; count of bases not matched to a gene: 6. The CDR3 length is 16 residues. The CDR3, as DNA: TGCGCCAGCAGCTTTCTACTAGCGGGAGAACCCTACGAGCAGTACTTC. Translated: CASSFLLAGEPYEQYF.

This clonotype came up once. Since a much larger clone is just one base distant, this may be a read error. The CDR3 carries no conserved terminal phenylalanine or tryptophan, so it likely arises from a read error. The chain joins TRBV20-1 to TRBJ2-1; 8 bases align to TRBD1. Germline V CDR1 and CDR2: DFQATT, SNEGSKA (reference sequence). This CDR3 comprises 14 residues. Unmatched junction bases numbered 4, after V lost 5 bases and J lost 1 base. DNA for the CDR3: TGCAGTGCTGGGGACAGGAATTCCTACAATGAGCAGTTCTCC. This encodes CSAGDRNSYNEQFS.

This clonotype was recorded many times. The V call is TRBV7-6, the J call TRBJ2-6, with D uncertain. V dropped 2 bases and J dropped 0 bases, with 5 bases sitting between them. The length of the CDR3 is 15 residues. The germline CDR1 and CDR2 sequences are SGHVS and FNYEAQ. CDR3: CASSLWGSGANVLTF. CDR3 nucleotide sequence: TGTGCCAGCAGCTTATGGGGCTCTGGGGCCAACGTCCTGACTTTC. Looking up the rest from reference TRBV7-6 and TRBJ2-6 gives the full variable domain: GAGVSQSPRYKVTKRGQDVALRCDPISGHVSLYWYRQALGQGPEFLTYFNYEAQQDKSGLPNDRFSAERPEGSISTLTIQRTEQRDSAMYRCASSLWGSGANVLTFGAGSRLTVL.

This clonotype was counted at least ten times. The rearrangement joins TRBV11-2 to TRBJ2-1; 11 bases are a match to TRBD1. V was clipped by 0 bases and J by 7 bases; unmatched bases: 5. The CDR3 runs 16 residues. The germline V gene encodes CDR1 SGHAT and CDR2 FQNNGV. The CDR3 reads CASSLDRDRGRNEQFF. The CDR3, as DNA: TGTGCCAGCAGCTTAGACCGGGACAGGGGGAGGAATGAGCAGTTCTTC.

This clonotype was recorded at least ten times. The rearrangement joins TRBV4-2 to TRBJ2-2; no clear D gene. The CDR3 extends over 13 amino acids. V dropped 1 base and J dropped 7 bases, with 7 bases sitting between them. Looked up from germline, CDR1 is LGHNA and CDR2 is YNFKEQ. CDR3 loop: CASSQALHGELFF. The CDR3 DNA reads as TGTGCCAGCAGCCAAGCCCTTCACGGGGAGCTGTTTTTT.

This clonotype was found many times. The chain couples TRBV5-1 to TRBJ1-2; no clear D. V was pared by 3 bases and J by 2 bases, with 17 bases between. The CDR3 sequence is 16 residues long. The V gene's germline CDR1 is SGHRS and CDR2 YFSETQ. The CDR3 coding sequence is TGCGCCAGCAGCTCTGTTCCAGCACCTCTCAACTATGGCTACACCTTC. Translating it yields CASSSVPAPLNYGYTF.

This rearrangement joins TRBV6-1 to TRBJ1-1; 10 nucleotides align to TRBD1. Germline V lookup: CDR1 MNHNS, CDR2 SASEGT. The CDR3 covers 14 residues. Trimming removed 6 bases from V and 7 bases from J; junction bases left unmatched: 8. The CDR3 sequence is CASRTDRGRVEAFF. The CDR3 DNA follows: TGTGCCAGCAGAACCGACAGGGGGCGAGTTGAAGCTTTCTTT.